The next 15 T cell receptor beta chains were all read from a single sample in a study of blood T cell repertoires in COVID-19. Assay: immunoSEQ multiplex PCR; the TCRdb copy retains only in-frame clones and omits some. The repertoire holds 300,000 to 400,000 clones, with around 84% as singletons. The sequencing input was PBMCs or T cells enriched from blood (not recorded which). These receptors were taken from a woman younger than 45 who had been exposed to COVID-19.

In its sample, this clone was seen a few times. This sequence joins TRBV19 and TRBJ1-1, with D maybe TRBD1 (5 bases). The CDR3 runs 17 residues. CDR1 is LNHDA and CDR2 is SQIVND in the germline V gene (reference sequence). Trimming left V 3 bases short and J 0 bases short, with 17 bases between. The CDR3 protein is CASSMIVGGILNTEAFF. The CDR3 DNA follows: TGTGCCAGTAGTATGATCGTCGGGGGGATCTTGAACACTGAAGCTTTCTTT.

The V and J genes are TRBV9 and TRBJ1-6, with a tentative D call TRBD1 (5 bases). This CDR3 has 18 amino acids. Trimming shortened V by 2 bases and J by 9 bases, and 24 bases separated the two germline ends. Germline CDR1 is SGDLS and CDR2 is YYNGEE. CDR3 protein: CASSVSVGGRGGSSPLHF. The DNA for the CDR3 is TGTGCCAGCAGCGTGAGTGTGGGAGGTCGGGGGGGAAGTTCACCCCTCCACTTT.

The chain carries TRBV28 and TRBJ1-1, with D hard to call. Germline V gives CDR1 MDHEN, CDR2 SYDVKM. Trimming shortened V by 7 bases and J by 0 bases, and 12 bases separated the two germline ends. This CDR3 spans 14 amino acids. This CDR3 is CASTPPSVNTEAFF. The CDR3 region has the DNA TGTGCCAGCACCCCACCTTCAGTGAACACTGAAGCTTTCTTT.

This chain links TRBV15 with TRBJ2-7; D gene unclear. Germline V gene lookup returns CDR1 LNHNV and CDR2 YYDKDF (reference sequence). V was pared by 0 bases and J by 7 bases, with 13 bases between. The CDR3 totals 14 residues. CDR3 amino acids: CATSRDFGYREQYF. The CDR3 DNA follows: TGTGCCACCAGCAGAGATTTCGGGTATCGGGAGCAGTACTTC.

This chain joins TRBV7-8 and TRBJ1-4, with D possibly matching TRBD1 (5 bases). Trimming took off 5 bases at V and 1 base at J, with 5 bases between the two ends. The CDR3 consists of 13 residues. Germline CDR1 is SGHVS and CDR2 is FQNEAQ. The CDR3 loop is CASSRGTNEKLFF. The CDR3, as DNA: TGTGCCAGCAGCAGGGGAACTAATGAAAAACTGTTTTTT.

In this sample, this clone turned up once. The DNA for the CDR3 is TGTGCCAGCAGCAAGGGAGATACTTATGGCTACACCTTC. This sequence encodes CASSKGDTYGYTF. The chain links TRBV5-5 to TRBJ1-2; unclear D gene. The ends were cut back, 4 bases at V and 5 bases at J, with 12 bases in the middle. Per germline, CDR1 SGHKS and CDR2 YYEKEE (reference sequence). The CDR3 sequence is 13 residues long.

The chain uses TRBV13 and TRBJ1-1; 8 bases are a match to TRBD1. This CDR3 contains 13 residues. V lost 2 bases to trimming and J lost 4 bases; unmatched junction nucleotides: 0. Looked up from germline, CDR1 is PRHDT and CDR2 is FYEKMQ (reference sequence). This CDR3 reads CASSLQGATEAFF. CDR3 DNA sequence: TGTGCCAGCAGCTTACAGGGGGCCACTGAAGCTTTCTTT.

This chain joins TRBV9 and TRBJ2-2; 8 bases line up with TRBD1. CDR1 and CDR2 from the germline V gene are SGDLS and YYNGEE. V lost 3 bases to trimming and J lost 1 base; unmatched junction nucleotides: 2. The CDR3 runs 15 residues. In DNA, the CDR3 is TGTGCCAGCAGCGCGACAGGGGTGAACACCGGGGAGCTGTTTTTT. Translated: CASSATGVNTGELFF.

The rearrangement joins TRBV2 to TRBJ1-5, with 9 bases identical to TRBD1. CDR1 is SNHLY and CDR2 is FYNNEI in the germline V gene. There are 14 residues in the CDR3. The V and J ends lost 7 bases and 6 bases, in that order; junction bases with no gene match: 7. The CDR3 region has the DNA TGTGCCAGCACCGTGGGACAGGGCGTTCAGCCCCAGCATTTT. This translates into CASTVGQGVQPQHF.

Only a few counts were recorded for this clone. Other DNA sequences in the sample encode the same CDR3. The chain links TRBV29-1 to TRBJ1-2, with D possibly TRBD1 on 5 matching bases. The germline gives CDR1 SQVTM, CDR2 ANQGSEA. The CDR3 spans 12 residues. Trimming took 2 bases from V and 6 from J, leaving 10 bases between them. The CDR3 DNA sequence: TGCAGCGTTGAACGGGGGACGGATGGCTACACCTTC. It encodes CSVERGTDGYTF.

CDR3 in amino acids: CASSLSGGYGYTF. The DNA of the CDR3 is TGTGCCAGCAGCCTCTCAGGGGGGTATGGCTACACCTTC. The V gene is TRBV12-3 or TRBV12-4, the J gene TRBJ1-2, with 7 nucleotides matching TRBD1. There are 13 residues in the CDR3. After removal of 6 bases from V and 5 bases from J, the junction contained 6 bases not matched to a gene.

The J gene is TRBJ2-3, the V gene TRBV28, with D perhaps matching TRBD2 (5 bases). CDR3 length: 15 amino acids. Trimming left V 2 bases short and J 6 bases short, with 15 bases between. Germline assignment: CDR1 MDHEN and CDR2 SYDVKM. The CDR3 sequence: CASSLMSGFSDTQYF. For the CDR3, the DNA is TGTGCCAGCAGTTTAATGTCGGGGTTCTCCGATACGCAGTATTTT.

The chain is built from TRBV9 and TRBJ1-1, with no clear D. Germline V gives CDR1 SGDLS, CDR2 YYNGEE. Trimming pared 2 bases from V and 0 bases from J, leaving 8 bases between. The CDR3 runs 14 residues. CDR3 DNA sequence: TGTGCCAGCAGCGTGAACAATATGAACACTGAAGCTTTCTTT. Protein sequence: CASSVNNMNTEAFF.

The V call is TRBV9, the J call TRBJ2-3, with 8 bases fitting TRBD2. Germline CDR1 and CDR2: SGDLS and YYNGEE. This CDR3 is 16 amino acids long. Unmatched junction bases numbered 5, after V lost 0 bases and J lost 2 bases. The CDR3 spells CASSVVVAGPTDTQYF. DNA for the CDR3: TGTGCCAGCAGCGTAGTGGTAGCGGGACCCACAGATACGCAGTATTTT.

The chain employs TRBV27 and TRBJ1-6; 8 bases fit TRBD1. Germline V gives CDR1 MNHEY, CDR2 SMNVEV (reference sequence). The CDR3 totals 19 residues. V dropped 0 bases and J dropped 3; count of bases not matched to a gene: 10. CDR3 sequence (DNA): TGTGCCAGCAGTTTATCCTCGAGGACAGGGCAGTACTATAATTCACCCCTCCACTTT. Amino acid sequence: CASSLSSRTGQYYNSPLHF.